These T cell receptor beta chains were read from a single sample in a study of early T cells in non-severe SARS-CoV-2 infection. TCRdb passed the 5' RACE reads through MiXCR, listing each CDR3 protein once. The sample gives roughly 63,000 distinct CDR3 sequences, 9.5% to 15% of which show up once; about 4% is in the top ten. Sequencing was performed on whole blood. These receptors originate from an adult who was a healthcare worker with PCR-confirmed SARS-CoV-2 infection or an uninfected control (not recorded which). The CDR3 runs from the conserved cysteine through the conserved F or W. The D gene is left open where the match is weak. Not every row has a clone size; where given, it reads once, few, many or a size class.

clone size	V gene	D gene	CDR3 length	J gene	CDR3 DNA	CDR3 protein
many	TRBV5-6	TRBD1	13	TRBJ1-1	TGTGCCAGTTTTTCGCACCGACAGGGGAGTGCTTTCTTT	CASFSHRQGSAFF
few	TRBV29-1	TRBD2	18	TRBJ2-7	TGCAGCGTTGAGGGGCTAGCGGGAACTTCAACCTTCTCCTACGAGCAGTACTTC	CSVEGLAGTSTFSYEQYF
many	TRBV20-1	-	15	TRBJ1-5	TGCAGTGCTCCTGATGCGTCAGGGACCAATCAGCCCCAGCATTTT	CSAPDASGTNQPQHF
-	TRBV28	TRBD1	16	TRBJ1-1	TGTGCCAGCACCTCCTTGGGACAGGGGGCAAGGACTGAAGCTTTCTTT	CASTSLGQGARTEAFF
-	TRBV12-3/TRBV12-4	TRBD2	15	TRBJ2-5	TGTGCCAGCAGTTTAGGACTAGCGGGAGGAGGAACCCAGTACTTC	CASSLGLAGGGTQYF
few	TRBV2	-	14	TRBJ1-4	TGTGCCAGCAGTGATGCCACAGGGACTGAAAAACTGTTTTTT	CASSDATGTEKLFF
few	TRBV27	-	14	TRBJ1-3	TGTGCCAGCATCGAGGAGGGAGGTGGAAACACCATATATTTT	CASIEEGGGNTIYF
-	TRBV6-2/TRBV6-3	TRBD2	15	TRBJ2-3	TGTGCCAGCAGTTACGCGGGGGGAAAGACAGATACGCAGTATTTT	CASSYAGGKTDTQYF
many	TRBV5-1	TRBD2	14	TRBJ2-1	TGCGCCAGCAGGCTAGCGGGAGCGGACAATGAGCAGTTCTTC	CASRLAGADNEQFF
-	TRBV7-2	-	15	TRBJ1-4	TGTGCCAGCAGCTCCAGGGGTTGGACTAATGAAAAACTGTTTTTT	CASSSRGWTNEKLFF
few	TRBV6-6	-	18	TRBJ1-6	TGTGCCAGCAGTTACTCGGCAGGCCACAGCTCCTATAATTCACCCCTCCACTTT	CASSYSAGHSSYNSPLHF
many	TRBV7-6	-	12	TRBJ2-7	TGTGCCAGCAGCCCAATCGCGAACGAGCAGTACTTC	CASSPIANEQYF
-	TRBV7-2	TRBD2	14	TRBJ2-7	TGTGCCAGCAGCCCCAAGCGGGATTTCTACGAGCAGTACTTC	CASSPKRDFYEQYF
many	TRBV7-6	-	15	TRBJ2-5	TGTGCCAGCAGCTTTATGAGGAGCTCCCAAGAGACCCAGTACTTC	CASSFMRSSQETQYF
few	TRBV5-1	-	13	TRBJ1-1	TGCGCCAGCAGCTACCAGGGGAACACTGAAGCTTTCTTT	CASSYQGNTEAFF
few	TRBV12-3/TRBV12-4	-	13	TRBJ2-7	TGTGCCAGCAGTCCGGAGACTATCCGAGAGCAGTACTTC	CASSPETIREQYF
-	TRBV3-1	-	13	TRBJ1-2	TGTGCCAGCAGCCAGAACCGCCGCTATGGCTACACCTTC	CASSQNRRYGYTF
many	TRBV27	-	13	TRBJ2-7	TGTGCCAGCAGTTCCCTCAGCTCCTACGAGCAGTACTTC	CASSSLSSYEQYF
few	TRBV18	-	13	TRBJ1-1	TGTGCCAGCTCATCCCAGGCGAACACTGAAGCTTTCTTT	CASSSQANTEAFF
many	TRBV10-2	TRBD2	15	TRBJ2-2	TGCGCCAGCAGTGGACTAGCCCCGAACACCGGGGAGCTGTTTTTT	CASSGLAPNTGELFF
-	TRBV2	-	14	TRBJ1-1	TGTGCCAGCAGTTCACCGGGACTGGGGACTGAAGCTTTCTTT	CASSSPGLGTEAFF
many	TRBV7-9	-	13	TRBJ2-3	TGTGCCAGCAGTTCGATAGTTTCAGATACGCAGTATTTT	CASSSIVSDTQYF
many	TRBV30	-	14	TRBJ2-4	TGTGCCTGGAGTGTGGGGGCAGGCAAAAACATTCAGTACTTC	CAWSVGAGKNIQYF
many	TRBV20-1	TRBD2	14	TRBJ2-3	TGCAGAGGAGGCGGGAGGGCAGGGTCTGATACGCAGTATTTT	CRGGGRAGSDTQYF
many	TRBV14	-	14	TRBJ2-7	TGTGCCAGTAAGGCGACACGGAGCTCCTACGAGCAGTACTTC	CASKATRSSYEQYF
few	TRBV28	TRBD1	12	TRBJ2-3	TGTGCCGCCAGGGGGTCGGGGGATACGCAGTATTTT	CAARGSGDTQYF
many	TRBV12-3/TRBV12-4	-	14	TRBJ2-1	TGTGCCAGCAGCCGGACAAGTCCTGGGGATGAGCAGTTCTTC	CASSRTSPGDEQFF
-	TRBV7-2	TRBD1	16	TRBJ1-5	TGTGCCAGCAGCCCGAGGGGGACAGTTAGCAATCAGCCCCAGCATTTT	CASSPRGTVSNQPQHF
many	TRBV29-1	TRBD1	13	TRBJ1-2	TGCAGCGTTGGGGCGACAGGGAGTGGTGGCTACACCTTC	CSVGATGSGGYTF
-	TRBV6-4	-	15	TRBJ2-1	TGTGCCAGCAGTGACTCTAGCGGCTCCTACAATGAGCAGTTCTTC	CASSDSSGSYNEQFF
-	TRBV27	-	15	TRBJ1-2	TGTGCCAGCAGTTTATCCCCCATCGTGGGAGAAGGCTACACCTTC	CASSLSPIVGEGYTF
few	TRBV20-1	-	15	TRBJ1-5	TGCAGTGCTAGAGACCCCAGCAGGAGCAATCAGCCCCAGCATTTT	CSARDPSRSNQPQHF
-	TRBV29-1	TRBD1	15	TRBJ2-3	TGCAGCGTCACAGGGGGCGGTAAGGGCACAGATACGCAGTATTTT	CSVTGGGKGTDTQYF
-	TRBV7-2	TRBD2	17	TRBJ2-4	TGTGCCAGCAGCTGGGGACTAGCGGGAGAAGCCAAAAACATTCAGTACTTC	CASSWGLAGEAKNIQYF
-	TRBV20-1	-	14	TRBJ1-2	TGCAGTGCTAGAGATACCCAGGGTTATTTTGGCTACACCTTC	CSARDTQGYFGYTF
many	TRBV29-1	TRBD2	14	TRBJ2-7	TGCAGCGTTCTGCTAGCGGATAGCTCCTACGAGCAGTACTTC	CSVLLADSSYEQYF
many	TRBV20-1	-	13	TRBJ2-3	TGCAGTGCTAGTAGACTTTACACAGATACGCAGTATTTT	CSASRLYTDTQYF
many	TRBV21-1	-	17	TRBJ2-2	TGTGCCAGCAGCAAACTCCACCTTTACCAGAACACCGGGGAGCTGTTTTTT	CASSKLHLYQNTGELFF
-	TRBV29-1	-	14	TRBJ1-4	TGCAGCGTTGCTCGAGGGGCAGCGAGTGAAAAACTGTTTTTT	CSVARGAASEKLFF
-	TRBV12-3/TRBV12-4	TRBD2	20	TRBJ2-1	TGTGCCAGCAGTTTAGTTATAGGGGGACTAGCGGAAGGGTCCTACAATGAGCAGTTCTTC	CASSLVIGGLAEGSYNEQFF
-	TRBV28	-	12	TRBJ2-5	TGTGCCAGCAGTTCTTGGCAAGAGACCCAGTACTTC	CASSSWQETQYF
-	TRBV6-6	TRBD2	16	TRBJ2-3	TGTGCCAGCAGCCCGGGACTAGCTGATAGGACAGATACGCAGTATTTT	CASSPGLADRTDTQYF
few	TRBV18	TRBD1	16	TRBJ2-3	TGTGCCAGCTCACCAGTGGACAGGTATACCACAGATACGCAGTATTTT	CASSPVDRYTTDTQYF
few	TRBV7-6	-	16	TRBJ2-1	TGTGCCAGCAGCTTAGAACCCCCCTCTTACGGAAATGAGCAGTTCTTC	CASSLEPPSYGNEQFF
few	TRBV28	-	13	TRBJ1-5	TGTGCCAGCAGTTTGTCGGCTCGGAGGACCCAGCATTTT	CASSLSARRTQHF
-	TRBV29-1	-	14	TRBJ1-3	TGCAGCGTTTCACCGGTTATCGGGGGAAACACCATATATTTT	CSVSPVIGGNTIYF
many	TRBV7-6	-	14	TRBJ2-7	TGTGCCAGCAGCTTATTTCAAGGGGACTACGAGCAGTACTTC	CASSLFQGDYEQYF
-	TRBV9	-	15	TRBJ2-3	TGTGCCAGCACCCCAAGGGCAGGGAACACAGATACGCAGTATTTT	CASTPRAGNTDTQYF
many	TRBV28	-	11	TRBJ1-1	TGTGCCAGCAGTTTGGGCAGGGAAGCTTTCTTT	CASSLGREAFF
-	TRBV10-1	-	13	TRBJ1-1	TGCGCCAGCAGGAAGGAGAGAAGCACTGAAGTTTTCTTT	CASRKERSTEVFF
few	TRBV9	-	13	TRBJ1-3	TGTGCCAGCAGCCGCTCCTCTGGAAACACCATATATTTT	CASSRSSGNTIYF